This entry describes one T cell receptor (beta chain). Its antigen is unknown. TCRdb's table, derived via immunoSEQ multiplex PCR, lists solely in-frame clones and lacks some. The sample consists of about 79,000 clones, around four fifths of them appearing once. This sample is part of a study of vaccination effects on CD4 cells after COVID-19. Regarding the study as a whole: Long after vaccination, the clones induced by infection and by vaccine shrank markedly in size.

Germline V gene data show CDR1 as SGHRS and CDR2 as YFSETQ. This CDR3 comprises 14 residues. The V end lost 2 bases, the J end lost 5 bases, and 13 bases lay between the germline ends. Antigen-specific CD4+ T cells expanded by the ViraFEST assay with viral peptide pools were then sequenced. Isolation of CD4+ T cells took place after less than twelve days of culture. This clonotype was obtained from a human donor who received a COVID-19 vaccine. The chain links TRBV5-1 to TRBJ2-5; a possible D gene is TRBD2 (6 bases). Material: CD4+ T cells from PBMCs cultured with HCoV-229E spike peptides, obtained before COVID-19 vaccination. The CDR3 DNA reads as TGCGCCAGCAGCTTCAGCGGGCCCGGCGAGACCCAGTACTTC. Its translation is CASSFSGPGETQYF.